Below are 18 T cell receptor beta chains sequenced from a single sample in a study of cytomegalovirus exposure and HLA in healthy donors. Amplification used 60 Vbeta primers and 13 Jbeta primers. Profiled with immunoSEQ multiplex PCR; TCRdb holds only in-frame clones, not every one. The table has fewer than 250,000 clones, approximately 82% seen once; the top ten hold 1.5% to 2%. Sequenced input: PBMCs. Every receptor here comes from a man aged 35-49 years in good health and CMV-seropositive.

The J gene is TRBJ1-4, the V gene TRBV5-1; unclear D gene. Germline assignment: CDR1 SGHRS and CDR2 YFSETQ. The V end lost 0 bases, the J end lost 6 bases, and 15 bases lay between the germline ends. This CDR3 contains 16 residues. CDR3 nucleotides: TGCGCCAGCAGCTTGGGGCTTACAACGATGGATGAAAAACTGTTTTTT. Translation: CASSLGLTTMDEKLFF.

This chain's CDR3 is CASSPRTGVNTEAFF. The CDR3 DNA reads as TGTGCCAGCAGCCCCCGGACAGGCGTGAACACTGAAGCTTTCTTT. The chain links TRBV6-1 to TRBJ1-1; the match to TRBD1 covers 7 bases. V shed 6 bases, J shed 0 bases, and the junction held 7 bases outside the gene matches. There are 15 residues in the CDR3. CDR1 is MNHNS and CDR2 is SASEGT in the germline V gene.

The V gene is TRBV5-6, the J gene TRBJ2-7; D unresolved. This CDR3 is built from 14 residues. Trimming removed 2 bases at V and 0 bases at J, with 9 bases between. From germline, CDR1 is SGHDT and CDR2 YYEEEE. CDR3 nucleotides: TGTGCCAGCAGCTTCCCTACGAGCTCCTACGAGCAGTACTTC. As protein: CASSFPTSSYEQYF.

The rearrangement links TRBV5-1 to TRBJ1-5, with D tentatively TRBD1 (5 bases). CDR1 is SGHRS and CDR2 is YFSETQ in the germline V gene. The CDR3 is 13 amino acids. V lost 1 base to trimming and J lost 5 bases, with 7 bases between them. CDR3 loop: CASSLLGDQPQHF. In nucleotides, the CDR3 is TGCGCCAGCAGCTTGTTAGGGGATCAGCCCCAGCATTTT.

J is TRBJ2-7 and V is TRBV11-1; possibly TRBD2 for D (6 bases). Trimming shortened V by 5 bases and J by 6 bases, and 17 bases separated the two germline ends. Per the germline V gene, CDR1 is SGHAT and CDR2 is FQDESV (reference sequence). The CDR3 runs 14 residues. CDR3 sequence reads: CASSPYGGRREQYF. CDR3 in DNA: TGTGCCAGCAGCCCCTACGGTGGGAGGCGCGAGCAGTACTTC.

The chain has TRBV19 and TRBJ1-2; TRBD1 aligns across 7 bases. The V and J ends lost 6 bases and 2 bases, in that order; junction bases with no gene match: 9. Germline lookup yields CDR1 LNHDA and CDR2 SQIVND (reference sequence). The CDR3 is made up of 15 amino acids. The CDR3 DNA reads TGTGCCAGTAGCTCTCCCCGGGACAGAAACTATGGCTACACCTTC. It yields the protein CASSSPRDRNYGYTF. Based on the CDR3 plus reference TRBV19 and TRBJ1-2, the full variable domain is DGGITQSPKYLFRKEGQNVTLSCEQNLNHDAMYWYRQDPGQGLRLIYYSQIVNDFQKGDIAEGYSVSREKKESFPLTVTSAQKNPTAFYLCASSSPRDRNYGYTFGSGTRLTVV.

The V gene is TRBV7-8, the J gene TRBJ2-3, with 9 nucleotides matching TRBD1. This CDR3 has 15 amino acids. Unmatched junction bases numbered 9, after V lost 5 bases and J lost 6 bases. Germline-derived CDR1 and CDR2 are SGHVS and FQNEAQ. For the CDR3, the DNA is TGTGCCAGCAGCAAGCCGGGACAGGGACATGATACGCAGTATTTT. Translated: CASSKPGQGHDTQYF.

The rearrangement uses TRBV5-1 and TRBJ1-4; 7 nucleotides agree with TRBD1. V dropped 0 bases and J dropped 10; count of bases not matched to a gene: 15. CDR3 length: 17 amino acids. Germline CDR1 is SGHRS and CDR2 is YFSETQ. This CDR3 is CASSLAGSRAGGGKLFF. CDR3 DNA sequence: TGCGCCAGCAGCTTGGCCGGTTCTAGGGCAGGGGGTGGAAAACTGTTTTTT.

V is TRBV19 and J is TRBJ1-1; D may be TRBD1 (5 bases). Germline values: CDR1 LNHDA, CDR2 SQIVND (reference sequence). CDR3 length: 14 amino acids. Trimming removed 3 bases from V and 2 bases from J, with 10 bases in between. The CDR3 here is CASSIAQGNTEAFF. The CDR3 DNA is TGTGCCAGTAGTATTGCCCAGGGTAACACTGAAGCTTTCTTT. The whole variable domain, remainder taken from reference TRBV19 and TRBJ1-1, is DGGITQSPKYLFRKEGQNVTLSCEQNLNHDAMYWYRQDPGQGLRLIYYSQIVNDFQKGDIAEGYSVSREKKESFPLTVTSAQKNPTAFYLCASSIAQGNTEAFFGQGTRLTVV.

The chain recombines TRBV14 with TRBJ1-2; no clear D gene. In germline, CDR1 is SGHDN, CDR2 FVKESK. Trimming took off 5 bases at V and 8 bases at J, with 15 bases between the two ends. The CDR3 covers 13 residues. CDR3 in amino acids: CASSRERTLGYTF. The CDR3 DNA follows: TGTGCCAGCAGCAGGGAGCGGACCTTAGGCTACACCTTC.

The chain joins TRBV18 to TRBJ2-1; perhaps TRBD2 as D (5 bases). This CDR3 is built from 19 residues. V dropped 6 bases and J dropped 0 bases, with 24 bases sitting between them. CDR1 and CDR2 (germline): KGHSH, LQKENI. This CDR3 is CASSQTATLSGTSYNEQFF. CDR3 bases: TGTGCCAGCTCCCAAACTGCGACCCTCAGCGGAACCTCCTACAATGAGCAGTTCTTC.

This chain connects TRBV18 to TRBJ2-1; tentative D call: TRBD2 (6 bases). V lost 4 bases and J lost 3, with 16 bases in between. The CDR3 covers 16 residues. Germline loops: CDR1 KGHSH, CDR2 LQKENI. As DNA, the CDR3 is TGTGCCAGCTCACGTCCCGGGAGCAAGGGCTACAATGAGCAGTTCTTC. Translating gives CASSRPGSKGYNEQFF.

The rearrangement uses TRBV19 and TRBJ2-1; 12 bases line up with TRBD1. Germline values: CDR1 LNHDA, CDR2 SQIVND (reference sequence). CDR3 size: 14 residues. J gave up 8 bases and V 8 bases, and 7 bases lay outside the gene matches. CDR3 coding DNA: TGTGCCAGTCGGGGGACAGGGGGCCGCGATGAGCAGTTCTTC. Residues: CASRGTGGRDEQFF.

J is TRBJ1-2 and V is TRBV28, with D tentatively TRBD1 (6 bases). Germline V lookup: CDR1 MDHEN, CDR2 SYDVKM. The CDR3 extends over 14 amino acids. The germline V and J ends were trimmed by 3 bases and 10 bases, with 18 bases remaining between them. CDR3 region: CASSFGGASYAYTF. The CDR3 DNA reads TGTGCCAGCAGTTTCGGGGGGGCCAGCTACGCCTACACCTTC.

This clone was picked up one time. This chain joins TRBV10-2 and TRBJ1-2; perhaps TRBD1 as D (6 bases). V lost 6 bases to trimming and J lost 4 bases, with 12 bases between them. Germline V lookup: CDR1 WSHSY, CDR2 SAAADI. The CDR3 length is 13 residues. The CDR3 DNA reads as TGCGCCAGCAGGCAACAGGGACCCTATGGCTACACCTTC. It codes for CASRQQGPYGYTF.

The rearrangement uses TRBV6-5 and TRBJ2-7; a possible D gene is TRBD1 (5 bases). With 5 bases removed from V and 5 bases from J, the gap between germline ends came to 13 bases. This CDR3 is 13 amino acids long. Germline loops: CDR1 MNHEY, CDR2 SVGAGI. The CDR3 nucleotides are TGTGCCAGCAGTCCCAGGGTAACCCACGAGCAGTACTTC. It specifies CASSPRVTHEQYF.

This sequence joins TRBV6-4 and TRBJ2-7; D is possibly TRBD1 (6 bases). From germline, CDR1 is MRHNA and CDR2 SNTAGT. The CDR3 spans 11 residues. Trimming shortened V by 10 bases and J by 7 bases, and 14 bases separated the two germline ends. CDR3 DNA: TGTGCCACCCCACAGGGAGCAGAGCAGTACTTC. Its translation: CATPQGAEQYF.

This chain joins TRBV23-1 and TRBJ2-3; TRBD1 agrees at 9 bases. TRBV23-1 is identified as an open reading frame with a role that is uncertain. V trimming: 2 bases; J trimming: 0 bases; junction bases outside the gene matches: 6. The CDR3 loop spans 17 amino acids. In nucleotides, the CDR3 is TGCGCCAGCAGTCAAGACCTCGGACAGGGGAGCACAGATACGCAGTATTTT. It specifies CASSQDLGQGSTDTQYF.